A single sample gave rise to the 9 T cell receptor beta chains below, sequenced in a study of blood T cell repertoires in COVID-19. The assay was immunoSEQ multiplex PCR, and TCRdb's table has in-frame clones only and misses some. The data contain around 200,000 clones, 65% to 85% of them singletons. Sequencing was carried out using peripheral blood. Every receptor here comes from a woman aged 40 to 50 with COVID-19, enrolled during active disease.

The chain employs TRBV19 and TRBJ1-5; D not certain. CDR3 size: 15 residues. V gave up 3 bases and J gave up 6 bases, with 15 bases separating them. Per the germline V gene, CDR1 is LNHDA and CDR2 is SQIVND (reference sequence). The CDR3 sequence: CASSIIDRGIQPQHF. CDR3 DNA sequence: TGTGCCAGTAGTATTATTGATCGAGGGATTCAGCCCCAGCATTTT.

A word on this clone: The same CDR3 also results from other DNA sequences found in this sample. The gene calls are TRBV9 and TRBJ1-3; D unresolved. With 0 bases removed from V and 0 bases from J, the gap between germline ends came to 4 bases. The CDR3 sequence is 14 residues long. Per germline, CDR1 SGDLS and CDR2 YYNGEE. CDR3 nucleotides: TGTGCCAGCAGCGTAGTGAGCTCTGGAAACACCATATATTTT. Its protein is CASSVVSSGNTIYF.

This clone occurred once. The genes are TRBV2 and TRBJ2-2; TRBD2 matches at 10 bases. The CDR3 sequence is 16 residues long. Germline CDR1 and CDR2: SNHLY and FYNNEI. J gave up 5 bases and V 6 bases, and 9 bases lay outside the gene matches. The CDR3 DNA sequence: TGTGCCAGCAGGAGAGGTGGGACTAGCGTGACCGGGGAGCTGTTTTTT. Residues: CASRRGGTSVTGELFF.

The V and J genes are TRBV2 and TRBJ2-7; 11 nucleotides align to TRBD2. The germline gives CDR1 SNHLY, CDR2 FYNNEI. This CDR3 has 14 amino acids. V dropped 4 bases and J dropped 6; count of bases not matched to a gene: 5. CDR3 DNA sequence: TGTGCCAGCAGTGGACTAGCGGGATCCGGCGAGCAGTACTTC. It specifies CASSGLAGSGEQYF.

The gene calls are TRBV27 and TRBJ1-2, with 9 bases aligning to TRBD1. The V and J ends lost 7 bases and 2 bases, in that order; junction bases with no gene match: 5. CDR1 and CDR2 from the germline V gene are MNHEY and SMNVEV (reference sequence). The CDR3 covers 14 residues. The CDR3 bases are TGTGCCAGCACTCGGACAGGGGCAAACTATGGCTACACCTTC. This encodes CASTRTGANYGYTF.

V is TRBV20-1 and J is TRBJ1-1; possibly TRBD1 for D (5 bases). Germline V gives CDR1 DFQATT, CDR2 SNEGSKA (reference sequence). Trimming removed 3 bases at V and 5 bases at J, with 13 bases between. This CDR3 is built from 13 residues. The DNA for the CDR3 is TGCAGTGCTAGTTTATCGGGGGAAACTGAAGCTTTCTTT. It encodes CSASLSGETEAFF.

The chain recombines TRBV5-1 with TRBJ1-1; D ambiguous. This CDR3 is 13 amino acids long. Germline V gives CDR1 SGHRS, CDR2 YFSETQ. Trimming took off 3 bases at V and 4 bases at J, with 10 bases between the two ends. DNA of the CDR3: TGCGCCAGCAGCTCCACCCGGGGCACTGAAGCTTTCTTT. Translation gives CASSSTRGTEAFF.

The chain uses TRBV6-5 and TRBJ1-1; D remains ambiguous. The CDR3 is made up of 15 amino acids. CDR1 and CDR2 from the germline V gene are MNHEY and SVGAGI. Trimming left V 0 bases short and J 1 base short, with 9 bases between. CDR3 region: CASSYSRRSNTEAFF. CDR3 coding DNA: TGTGCCAGCAGTTACTCGAGGCGGTCGAACACTGAAGCTTTCTTT.

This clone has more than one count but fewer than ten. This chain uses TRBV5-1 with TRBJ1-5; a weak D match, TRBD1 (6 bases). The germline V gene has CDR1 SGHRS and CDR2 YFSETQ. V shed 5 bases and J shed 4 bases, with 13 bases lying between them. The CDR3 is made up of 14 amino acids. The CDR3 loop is CASSKGGGNQPQHF. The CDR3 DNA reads TGCGCCAGCAGTAAGGGAGGGGGAAATCAGCCCCAGCATTTT.